These T cell receptor beta chains were read from a single sample in a study of T cell clusters in autoimmune cytopenias. TCRdb re-called the multiplex PCR reads and catalogs CDR3 proteins one per entry, DNA excluded. This sample's table has about 4,000 distinct CDR3 sequences. Sample: peripheral blood. The receptors were sampled from a human donor with an autoimmune cytopenia or autoimmune hepatitis (not recorded which). Each CDR3 is given with its conserved first and last residue. Each record gives: J gene, V gene, clone size, CDR3 protein. Clone sizes are given selectively: once, few, many, or a class where the clone is expanded.

TRBJ1-6	TRBV15	medium-sized	CATSSGRDSPLHF
TRBJ1-1	TRBV19	NA	CASSPGRDAEAFF
TRBJ1-2	TRBV7-2	NA	CASSFGGDGYTF
TRBJ2-3	TRBV5-6	medium-sized	CASSSSVDTQYF
TRBJ2-2	TRBV11-1	NA	CASSGETVLLTGELFF
TRBJ1-2	TRBV12-3/TRBV12-4	NA	CASIRTGESYGYTF
TRBJ2-3	TRBV6-6	NA	CASAPVEADTQYF
TRBJ1-6	TRBV6-5	medium-sized	CASSRDIPNSPLHF
TRBJ2-1	TRBV6-5	medium-sized	CASSSWTSGVYEQFF
TRBJ1-2	TRBV6-5	NA	CASSETVLGGYTF
TRBJ2-7	TRBV6-5	medium-sized	CASSYRWGGYEQYF
TRBJ2-7	TRBV27	medium-sized	CASSFQSSYEQYF
TRBJ2-1	TRBV5-6	medium-sized	CASSLDVGGIDEQFF
TRBJ2-5	TRBV10-3	medium-sized	CAISESLAGGGGTQYF
TRBJ2-3	TRBV12-3/TRBV12-4	NA	CASSPVDAATDTQYF
TRBJ2-1	TRBV27	NA	CASSDPRGGFQETQYF
TRBJ1-2	TRBV5-6	medium-sized	CASSLAALPRRGYTF
TRBJ2-1	TRBV19	medium-sized	CASSIDLQNEQFF
TRBJ2-2	TRBV15	large	CATSRDKTGPHTGELFF
TRBJ2-7	TRBV4-1	medium-sized	CASSQPIGVGDRYEQYF
TRBJ2-3	TRBV20-1	medium-sized	CSARDPVNEAATDTQYF
TRBJ2-3	TRBV19	NA	CASSILPGPSQGDTQYF
TRBJ1-2	TRBV13	medium-sized	CASSSDHAPYGYTF